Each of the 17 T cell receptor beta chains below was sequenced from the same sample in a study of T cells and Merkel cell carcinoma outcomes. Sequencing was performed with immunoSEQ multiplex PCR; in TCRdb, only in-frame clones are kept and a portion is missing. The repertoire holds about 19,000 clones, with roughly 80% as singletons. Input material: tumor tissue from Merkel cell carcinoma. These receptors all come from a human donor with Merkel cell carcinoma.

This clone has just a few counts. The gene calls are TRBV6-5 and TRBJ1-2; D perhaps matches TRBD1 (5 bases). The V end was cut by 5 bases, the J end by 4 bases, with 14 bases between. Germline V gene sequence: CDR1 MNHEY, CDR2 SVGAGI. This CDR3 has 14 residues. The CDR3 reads CASSPTGTFYGYTF. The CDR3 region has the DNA TGTGCCAGCAGTCCGACCGGGACCTTCTATGGCTACACCTTC.

The chain's CDR3 is CASSKKGGDGADTQYF. The CDR3 coding sequence is TGTGCCAGCAGCAAAAAAGGGGGGGACGGGGCAGATACGCAGTATTTT. V gene TRBV7-8 combines with J gene TRBJ2-3, with D perhaps matching TRBD2 (7 bases). Trimming took off 5 bases at V and 4 bases at J, with 19 bases between the two ends. The CDR3 is 16 residues long. The germline V gene has CDR1 SGHVS and CDR2 FQNEAQ.

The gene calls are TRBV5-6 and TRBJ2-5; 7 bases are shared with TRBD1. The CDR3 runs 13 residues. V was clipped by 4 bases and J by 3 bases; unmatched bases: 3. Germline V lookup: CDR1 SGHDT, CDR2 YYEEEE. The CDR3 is CASSHGTEETQYF. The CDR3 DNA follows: TGTGCCAGCAGCCACGGGACAGAAGAGACCCAGTACTTC.

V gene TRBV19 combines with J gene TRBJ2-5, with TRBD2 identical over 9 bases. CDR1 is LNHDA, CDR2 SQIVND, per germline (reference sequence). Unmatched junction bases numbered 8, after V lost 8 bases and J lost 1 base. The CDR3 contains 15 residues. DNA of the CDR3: TGTGCCAGTTCGCTAGCGGGACTCGCCCAAGAGACCCAGTACTTC. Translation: CASSLAGLAQETQYF.

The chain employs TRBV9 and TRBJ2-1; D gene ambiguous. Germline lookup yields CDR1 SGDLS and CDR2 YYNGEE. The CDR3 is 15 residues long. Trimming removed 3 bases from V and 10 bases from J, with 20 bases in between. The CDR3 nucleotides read TGTGCCAGCAGCGAGGAATTATTTCCCGCCTGGGAGCAGTTCTTC. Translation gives CASSEELFPAWEQFF.

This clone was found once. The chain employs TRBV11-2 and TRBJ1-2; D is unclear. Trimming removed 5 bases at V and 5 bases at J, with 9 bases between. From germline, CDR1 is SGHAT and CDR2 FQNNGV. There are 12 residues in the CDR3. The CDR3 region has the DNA TGTGCCAGCAGCCCACCCCGATATGGCTACACCTTC. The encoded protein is CASSPPRYGYTF.

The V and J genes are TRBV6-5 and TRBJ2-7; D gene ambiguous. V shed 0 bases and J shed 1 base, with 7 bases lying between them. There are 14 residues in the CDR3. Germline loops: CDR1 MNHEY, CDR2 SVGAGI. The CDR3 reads CASSYSKGSYEQYF. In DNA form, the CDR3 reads TGTGCCAGCAGTTACTCGAAAGGGTCCTACGAGCAGTACTTC.

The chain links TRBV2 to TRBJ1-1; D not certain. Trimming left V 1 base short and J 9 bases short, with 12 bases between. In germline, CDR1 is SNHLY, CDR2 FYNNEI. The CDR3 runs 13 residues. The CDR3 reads CASSEVREGQAFF. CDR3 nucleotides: TGTGCCAGCAGTGAAGTAAGGGAAGGACAAGCTTTCTTT.

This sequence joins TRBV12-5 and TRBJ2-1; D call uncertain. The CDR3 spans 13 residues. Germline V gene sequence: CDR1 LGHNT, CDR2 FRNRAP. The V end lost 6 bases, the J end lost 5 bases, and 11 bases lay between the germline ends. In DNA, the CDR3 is TGTGCTAGTGGGTGGGGTACTCACAATGAGCAGTTCTTC. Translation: CASGWGTHNEQFF.

CDR3 nucleotide sequence: TGTGCCAGCCGCTCAAGAAGGTCGGGGACGGAGACCCAGTACTTC. Residues: CASRSRRSGTETQYF. The genes are TRBV5-4 and TRBJ2-5; TRBD1 or TRBD2 may be the D gene (5 bases each). Germline CDR1 and CDR2: SGHNT and YYREEE (reference sequence). This CDR3 is built from 15 residues. V dropped 7 bases and J dropped 5 bases, with 21 bases sitting between them.

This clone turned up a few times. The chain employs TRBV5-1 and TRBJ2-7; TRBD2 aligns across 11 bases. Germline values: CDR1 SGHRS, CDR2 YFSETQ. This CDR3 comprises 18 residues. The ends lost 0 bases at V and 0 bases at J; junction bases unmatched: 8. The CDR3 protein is CASSLGGTSGDFSYEQYF. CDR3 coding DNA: TGCGCCAGCAGCTTGGGAGGGACTAGCGGCGACTTCTCCTACGAGCAGTACTTC.

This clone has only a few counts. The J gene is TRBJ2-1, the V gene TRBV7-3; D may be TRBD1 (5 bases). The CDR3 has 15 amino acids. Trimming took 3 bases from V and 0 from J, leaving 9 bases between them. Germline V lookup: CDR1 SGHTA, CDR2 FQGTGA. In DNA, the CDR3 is TGTGCCAGCAGCTTCCAGGGTCGCTCCTACAATGAGCAGTTCTTC. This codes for CASSFQGRSYNEQFF. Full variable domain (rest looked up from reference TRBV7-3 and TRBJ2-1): GAGVSQTPSNKVTEKGKYVELRCDPISGHTALYWYRQSLGQGPEFLIYFQGTGAADDSGLPNDRFFAVRPEGSVSTLKIQRTERGDSAVYLCASSFQGRSYNEQFFGPGTRLTVL.

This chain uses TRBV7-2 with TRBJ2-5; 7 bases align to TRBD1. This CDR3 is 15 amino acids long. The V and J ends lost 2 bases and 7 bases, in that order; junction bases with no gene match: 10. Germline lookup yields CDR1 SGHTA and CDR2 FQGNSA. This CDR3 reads CASSLTLTSGGTQYF. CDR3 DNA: TGTGCCAGCAGCTTAACTTTGACCTCAGGGGGGACCCAGTACTTC. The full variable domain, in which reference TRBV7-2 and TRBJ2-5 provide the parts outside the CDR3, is GAGVSQSPSNKVTEKGKDVELRCDPISGHTALYWYRQSLGQGLEFLIYFQGNSAPDKSGLPSDRFSAERTGGSVSTLTIQRTQQEDSAVYLCASSLTLTSGGTQYFGPGTRLLVL.

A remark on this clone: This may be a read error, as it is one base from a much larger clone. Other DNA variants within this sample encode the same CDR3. DNA of the CDR3: TGTGCCAGCCACGGGAGGGACTTTGAAGATACGCAATATTTT. Translating gives CASHGRDFEDTQYF. The chain employs TRBV5-4 and TRBJ2-3, with 8 bases identical to TRBD2. The germline V gene encodes CDR1 SGHNT and CDR2 YYREEE (reference sequence). The CDR3 runs to 14 residues.

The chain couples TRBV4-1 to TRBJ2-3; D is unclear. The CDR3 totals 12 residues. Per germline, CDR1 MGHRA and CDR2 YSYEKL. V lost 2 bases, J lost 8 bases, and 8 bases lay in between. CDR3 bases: TGCGCCAGCAGCCAAACATACGTTACGCAGTATTTT. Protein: CASSQTYVTQYF.

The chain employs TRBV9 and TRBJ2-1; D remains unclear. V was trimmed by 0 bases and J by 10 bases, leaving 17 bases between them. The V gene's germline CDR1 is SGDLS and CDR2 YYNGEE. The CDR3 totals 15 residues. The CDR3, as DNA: TGTGCCAGCAGCGTAGGGGCTGGGCTCCACTTGGAGCAGTTCTTC. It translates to CASSVGAGLHLEQFF.

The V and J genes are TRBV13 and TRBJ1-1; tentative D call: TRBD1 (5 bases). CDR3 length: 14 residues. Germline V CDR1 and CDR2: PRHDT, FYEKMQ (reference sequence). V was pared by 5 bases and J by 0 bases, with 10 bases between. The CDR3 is CASSGGHLNTEAFF. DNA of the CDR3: TGTGCCAGCAGCGGTGGACACCTGAACACTGAAGCTTTCTTT.